This TCR beta chain was captured by sequencing in a study of CD8 T cells in Susac syndrome. Germline V gives CDR1 MDHEN, CDR2 SYDVKM. V dropped 5 bases and J dropped 0 bases, with 17 bases sitting between them. The CDR3 has 17 amino acids. The controls were healthy donors who were matched for age and sex. cDNA came from roughly 0.53 to 1 ug RNA primed by random hexamers. Multiplex immunoSEQ PCR targeted 54 Vbeta and 13 Jbeta TCR beta segments. TCRdb redid the calling of the immunoSEQ multiplex PCR reads with MiXCR, one entry per CDR3 protein. The sample contains about 200,000 distinct CDR3 sequences, 90% to 95% of which appear only once.

The J gene is TRBJ1-5, the V gene TRBV28, with D uncertain. The sequenced material came from CD4+ T cells from PBMCs. The source of this sequence is a human donor in good health. The DNA of the CDR3 is TGTGCCAGCAGTCCTATTCTTGGACGGCTTAGCAATCAGCCCCAGCATTTT. Protein: CASSPILGRLSNQPQHF.